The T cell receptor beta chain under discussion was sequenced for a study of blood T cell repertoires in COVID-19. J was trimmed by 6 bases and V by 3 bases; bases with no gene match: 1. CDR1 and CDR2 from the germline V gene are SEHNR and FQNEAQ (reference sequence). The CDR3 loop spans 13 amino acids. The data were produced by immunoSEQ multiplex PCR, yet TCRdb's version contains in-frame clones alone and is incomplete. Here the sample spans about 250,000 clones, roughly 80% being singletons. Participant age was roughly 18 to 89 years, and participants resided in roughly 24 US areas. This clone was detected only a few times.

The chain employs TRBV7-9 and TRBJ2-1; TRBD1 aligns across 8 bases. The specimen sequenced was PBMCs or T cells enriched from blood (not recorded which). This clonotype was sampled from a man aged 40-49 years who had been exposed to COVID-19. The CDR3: CASSFTGGNEQFF. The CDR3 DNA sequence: TGTGCCAGCAGCTTTACAGGGGGCAATGAGCAGTTCTTC.